Here is one T cell receptor (beta chain) with its context. Antigen unknown. Here immunoSEQ multiplex PCR was the method, and the copy in TCRdb shows in-frame clones only, minus some. The top ten hold roughly 4% of the sample, which has some 150,000 clones, around 90% seen once. These data come from a study of T cell responses to AZD1222 COVID-19 vaccine. Study at large: Second-dose schedules of about 4 or about 12 weeks were combined. Study-level findings and limits: Close to half of spike-specific TCRs reportedly recognize unmutated variant regions. Mostly white British, mostly female donors; authors suggested clonal diversity may be underestimated.

Specimen: peripheral blood, collected on day 0 of AZD1222 vaccination. The TCR sequence derives from an adult in good health.

In DNA, the CDR3 is TGTGCCAGCAGTTATTTCATCGCCTATAATTCACCCCTCCACTTT. It specifies CASSYFIAYNSPLHF. The rearrangement links TRBV6-6 to TRBJ1-6; D unclear. Trimming removed 3 bases from V and 2 bases from J, with 8 bases in between. CDR3 length: 15 residues. Germline V gives CDR1 MNHNY, CDR2 SVGAGI (reference sequence).